One and the same sample provided the 26 T cell receptor beta chains below, sequenced in a study of OX40 agonist ivuxolimab in advanced cancers. The data were produced by immunoSEQ multiplex PCR, yet TCRdb's version contains in-frame clones alone and is incomplete. In the table there are tens of thousands of clones, 84% of which are singletons. Sequencing was performed on CD4+ or CD8+ T cells sorted from blood, taken in a trial of the OX40 agonist ivuxolimab. Receptors originate from an adult with an advanced solid tumor such as melanoma, head and neck, liver or kidney cancer.

The gene calls are TRBV9 and TRBJ2-7; D might be TRBD2 (6 bases). The CDR3 runs to 15 residues. Deletions cut 4 bases from V and 4 bases from J, with 18 bases between. The germline V gene encodes CDR1 SGDLS and CDR2 YYNGEE. The CDR3 DNA follows: TGTGCCAGCAGCCCAACGGGACTGCGTGGTTACGAGCAGTACTTC. It is translated as CASSPTGLRGYEQYF.

The genes are TRBV28 and TRBJ2-3; D possibly uses TRBD1 or TRBD2 (6 bases each). Trimming removed 6 bases from V and 1 base from J, with 14 bases in between. Germline V CDR1 and CDR2: MDHEN, SYDVKM. The CDR3 consists of 15 residues. Written as DNA, the CDR3 is TGTGCCAGCAGGGTCCCCGGGGGCGGCACAGATACGCAGTATTTT. Its protein product is CASRVPGGGTDTQYF.

This clone has a single count. This rearrangement joins TRBV19 to TRBJ2-7; D uncertain. V was trimmed by 1 base and J by 0 bases, leaving 10 bases between them. The CDR3 totals 15 residues. Germline values: CDR1 LNHDA, CDR2 SQIVND (reference sequence). In DNA, the CDR3 is TGTGCCAGTAGTATAGGACCCGGGTACTCCTACGAGCAGTACTTC. Translation gives CASSIGPGYSYEQYF. Drawing the rest from reference TRBV19 and TRBJ2-7, the complete variable domain is DGGITQSPKYLFRKEGQNVTLSCEQNLNHDAMYWYRQDPGQGLRLIYYSQIVNDFQKGDIAEGYSVSREKKESFPLTVTSAQKNPTAFYLCASSIGPGYSYEQYFGPGTRLTVT.

This rearrangement joins TRBV30 to TRBJ2-5, with D perhaps TRBD2 (5 bases). CDR1 is GTSNPN and CDR2 is SVGIG in the germline V gene (reference sequence). V gave up 5 bases and J gave up 7 bases, with 20 bases separating them. This CDR3 region has 14 residues. The CDR3 nucleotides read TGTGCCTGGGCGAGGGCGGTACGGGTAGGGACCCAGTACTTC. It is translated as CAWARAVRVGTQYF.

The chain couples TRBV28 to TRBJ1-2; D not resolved. Germline V gives CDR1 MDHEN, CDR2 SYDVKM. The V and J ends lost 1 base and 3 bases respectively, with 9 bases between them. The CDR3 consists of 14 residues. As DNA, the CDR3 is TGTGCCAGCAGTTTATATCAAAGAGACTATGGCTACACCTTC. Residues: CASSLYQRDYGYTF.

This chain's CDR3 is CAWSPTPGETQYF. In DNA form, the CDR3 reads TGTGCCTGGAGTCCAACCCCGGGGGAGACCCAGTACTTC. The chain links TRBV30 to TRBJ2-5; D perhaps matches TRBD2 (5 bases). Germline CDR1 GTSNPN, CDR2 SVGIG (reference sequence). V gave up 2 bases and J gave up 5 bases, with 12 bases separating them. The length of the CDR3 is 13 residues.

V and J are TRBV28 and TRBJ2-7, with TRBD2 matching over 9 bases. Trimming cost V 1 base and J 0 bases; bases outside gene matches: 4. Germline V gene lookup returns CDR1 MDHEN and CDR2 SYDVKM. The CDR3 extends over 16 amino acids. The CDR3, as DNA: TGTGCCAGCAGTTTATACAATAGCGGGAGCTCCTACGAGCAGTACTTC. Translating it yields CASSLYNSGSSYEQYF.

The CDR3 DNA reads TGTGCCTGGAGTGTACGGGCGGGATCACCCCTCCACTTT. Amino acid sequence: CAWSVRAGSPLHF. V and J are TRBV30 and TRBJ1-6; no clear D gene. With 0 bases removed from V and 10 bases from J, the gap between germline ends came to 10 bases. The germline V gene encodes CDR1 GTSNPN and CDR2 SVGIG (reference sequence). The CDR3 length is 13 residues.

The genes are TRBV29-1 and TRBJ1-4, with 10 bases that match TRBD1. Unmatched junction bases numbered 5, after V lost 7 bases and J lost 15 bases. This CDR3 contains 10 residues. Per germline, CDR1 SQVTM and CDR2 ANQGSEA. The CDR3 sequence is CSAGTGVLFF. The CDR3 nucleotides read TGCAGCGCGGGGACAGGGGTTTTGTTTTTT.

The sample holds a few counts of this clone. J is TRBJ1-5 and V is TRBV10-2, with no clear D. This CDR3 contains 13 residues. V was clipped by 7 bases and J by 1 base, with 8 bases between them. Looked up from germline, CDR1 is WSHSY and CDR2 is SAAADI. CDR3 in amino acids: CASTGGSNQPQHF. The CDR3 DNA reads TGCGCCAGCACGGGTGGAAGCAATCAGCCCCAGCATTTT.

The V and J genes are TRBV18 and TRBJ1-5, with unresolved D. The CDR3 is made up of 13 amino acids. CDR1 is KGHSH, CDR2 LQKENI, per germline. Trimming took 2 bases from V and 7 from J, leaving 9 bases between them. CDR3 sequence reads: CASSPGRQQPQHF. CDR3 in DNA: TGTGCCAGCTCACCAGGCAGGCAACAGCCCCAGCATTTT.

This chain joins TRBV7-2 and TRBJ1-2; TRBD1 agrees at 7 bases. CDR3 length: 15 residues. V lost 3 bases to trimming and J lost 2 bases; unmatched junction nucleotides: 6. Germline loops: CDR1 SGHTA, CDR2 FQGNSA. The DNA of the CDR3 is TGTGCCAGCAGCTTCGATGGGACAGCCAACTATGGCTACACCTTC. Translating gives CASSFDGTANYGYTF.

The chain is built from TRBV29-1 and TRBJ1-2; 8 bases match TRBD1. CDR1 and CDR2 from the germline V gene are SQVTM and ANQGSEA. CDR3 size: 12 residues. J gave up 2 bases and V 5 bases, and 1 base lay outside the gene matches. The chain's CDR3 is CSVRQGNYGYTF. The CDR3 coding sequence is TGCAGCGTTCGACAGGGGAACTATGGCTACACCTTC.

The chain links TRBV4-3 to TRBJ2-3; the D call may be TRBD1 or TRBD2 (6 bases each). Germline V gene lookup returns CDR1 LGHNA and CDR2 YSLEER. This CDR3 contains 15 residues. Trimming took 0 bases from V and 4 from J, leaving 11 bases between them. CDR3 sequence (DNA): TGCGCCAGCAGCCAAGAGGGGGGCTTATCAGATACGCAGTATTTT. It translates to CASSQEGGLSDTQYF.

This clone was recorded once. The V gene is TRBV19, the J gene TRBJ2-7; 8 bases align to TRBD1. This CDR3 region has 13 residues. The V and J ends lost 5 bases and 6 bases, in that order; junction bases with no gene match: 6. In germline, CDR1 is LNHDA, CDR2 SQIVND (reference sequence). CDR3 DNA sequence: TGTGCCAGTAGTGGGGTGGACAGGGCCGAGCAGTACTTC. Translation: CASSGVDRAEQYF.

The chain joins TRBV6-5 to TRBJ1-3, with D possibly TRBD1 on 5 matching bases. This CDR3 has 14 residues. Looked up from germline, CDR1 is MNHEY and CDR2 is SVGAGI. V was shortened by 5 bases and J by 2 bases, with 10 bases between the two germline ends. CDR3 region: CASSPTGAGNTIYF. For the CDR3, the DNA is TGTGCCAGCAGTCCTACGGGGGCTGGAAACACCATATATTTT.

This chain uses TRBV6-5 with TRBJ2-3; D gene unclear. This CDR3 is built from 11 residues. V lost 5 bases, J lost 6 bases, and 6 bases lay in between. Germline V gene data show CDR1 as MNHEY and CDR2 as SVGAGI. The CDR3 region is CASSQTDTQYF. CDR3 in DNA: TGTGCCAGCAGTCAAACGGATACGCAGTATTTT.

This sequence joins TRBV30 and TRBJ2-5; D is perhaps TRBD1 (6 bases). The germline V gene has CDR1 GTSNPN and CDR2 SVGIG (reference sequence). This CDR3 contains 15 residues. Trimming took off 2 bases at V and 9 bases at J, with 22 bases between the two ends. The CDR3 protein is CAWSPTGTLFEAQYF. In DNA, the CDR3 is TGTGCCTGGAGTCCCACCGGGACATTGTTTGAGGCCCAGTACTTC.

This clone was counted a single time. CDR3 amino acids: CASSPNPGTGNNEQFF. Written as DNA, the CDR3 is TGTGCCAGCAGTCCAAATCCCGGGACAGGAAACAATGAGCAGTTCTTC. V and J are TRBV27 and TRBJ2-1; the match to TRBD1 covers 8 bases. CDR1 is MNHEY and CDR2 is SMNVEV in the germline V gene (reference sequence). The CDR3 is 16 amino acids. J lost 5 bases, V lost 5 bases, and 11 bases had no gene match.

J is TRBJ2-3 and V is TRBV6-6; D may be TRBD1 or TRBD2 (5 bases each). The germline V gene has CDR1 MNHNY and CDR2 SVGAGI (reference sequence). The germline V and J ends were trimmed by 6 bases and 1 base, with 14 bases remaining between them. The CDR3 is 15 amino acids. The CDR3 loop is CASSNSGTGTDTQYF. As DNA, the CDR3 is TGTGCCAGCAGCAATTCCGGGACGGGCACAGATACGCAGTATTTT.

The chain combines TRBV18 with TRBJ1-1, with a possible D match to TRBD1 (6 bases). CDR1 and CDR2 (germline): KGHSH, LQKENI. CDR3 length equals 13 residues. V was clipped by 7 bases and J by 5 bases, with 14 bases between them. The CDR3 nucleotides are TGTGCCAGCTACAGGGAGCGAGGAACTGAAGCTTTCTTT. It translates to CASYRERGTEAFF.

The chain employs TRBV7-3 and TRBJ2-3; D remains ambiguous. Trimming pared 5 bases from V and 10 bases from J, leaving 16 bases between. The CDR3 has 13 amino acids. Germline CDR1 reads SGHTA; CDR2 reads FQGTGA. The CDR3 loop reads CASSQSPNVAQYF. Here the CDR3 DNA reads TGTGCCAGCAGCCAGTCCCCTAATGTAGCGCAGTATTTT.

The count of this clone is one. The chain is built from TRBV27 and TRBJ2-1, with TRBD2 identical over 13 bases. Germline lookup yields CDR1 MNHEY and CDR2 SMNVEV (reference sequence). The CDR3 has 16 residues. Trimming cost V 6 bases and J 2 bases; bases outside gene matches: 4. CDR3 DNA: TGTGCCAGCAGAACTAGCGGGGGGGTGCCCTACAATGAGCAGTTCTTC. Its protein is CASRTSGGVPYNEQFF.

This clone was detected once. This chain connects TRBV6-1 to TRBJ2-2; unclear D gene. This CDR3 region has 14 residues. Germline-derived CDR1 and CDR2 are MNHNS and SASEGT. The germline V and J ends were trimmed by 8 bases and 3 bases, with 13 bases remaining between them. CDR3 DNA sequence: TGTGCCAGCGCGATACTACGGGACACCGGGGAGCTGTTTTTT. Translating gives CASAILRDTGELFF.

The chain couples TRBV7-3 to TRBJ1-1; no clear D gene. Trimming took off 5 bases at V and 0 bases at J, with 7 bases between the two ends. This CDR3 spans 13 amino acids. Germline V gene lookup returns CDR1 SGHTA and CDR2 FQGTGA. The CDR3 coding sequence is TGTGCCAGCAGCGCCGCTATGAACACTGAAGCTTTCTTT. It codes for CASSAAMNTEAFF.

This rearrangement joins TRBV7-8 to TRBJ2-4; D is possibly TRBD1 (5 bases). Germline V gene data show CDR1 as SGHVS and CDR2 as FQNEAQ. V was pared by 3 bases and J by 4 bases, with 16 bases between. The CDR3 runs 16 residues. The CDR3 region is CASSFDLRGGKNIQYF. CDR3 nucleotides: TGTGCCAGCAGCTTCGATCTTAGGGGCGGTAAAAACATTCAGTACTTC.